This TCR beta chain was sequenced during a study of post-analysis software for immune sequencing data. General observations from the study: Higher frequency in patients than in controls was seen for 5 or 6 TRBV segments, with TRBV5-6, TRBV5-1 and TRBV20-1 among them.

Germline values: CDR1 SGHAT, CDR2 FQDESV (reference sequence). The CDR3 is made up of 15 amino acids. V trimming: 3 bases; J trimming: 8 bases; junction bases outside the gene matches: 4. Unique molecular identifiers were present in the TCR beta cDNA libraries. Using its own MiXCR run on the PCR reads, TCRdb lists one record per CDR3 protein. The table includes about 460,000 distinct CDR3 sequences, 45% detected once. This clonotype occurred a few times. Its specificity is not known. The source of this sequence is a girl between 5 and 17 years old with multiple sclerosis. The sequenced material came from blood. This chain links TRBV11-1 with TRBJ2-1; 13 bases agree with TRBD2. This CDR3 is CASSLGLAGLYEQFF. CDR3 coding DNA: TGTGCCAGCAGCTTGGGACTAGCGGGATTGTATGAGCAGTTCTTC.